This is a list of T cell receptor beta chains from one sample in a study of blood T cell repertoires in COVID-19. Some clones are missing from TCRdb's copy, which holds only in-frame ones; the method was immunoSEQ multiplex PCR. Of 120,000 or so clones in the sample, 85% to 90% were seen once. Source material: peripheral blood. The receptors here all came from a woman older than 75 with acute or convalescent COVID-19. Both conserved end residues are part of each CDR3. Some rows have no size entry. The others give once, few or many, or a class for an expanded clone.

j_call | clone_size | v_call | cdr3_length | cdr3_aa
TRBJ1-5 | few | TRBV6-5 | 15 | CASRRGQNGNQPQHF
TRBJ1-6 | - | TRBV14 | 14 | CASSQGGLYSPLHF
TRBJ2-5 | - | TRBV11-2 | 14 | CASSLDGTGAAQYF
TRBJ2-3 | - | TRBV5-8 | 12 | CASSRTVYTQYF
TRBJ2-7 | - | TRBV18 | 15 | CASSPQFQGQGEQYF
TRBJ2-2 | - | TRBV7-9 | 14 | CASSFTGKAGELFF
TRBJ2-1 | - | TRBV19 | 17 | CASSKGPGLAGGHEQFF
TRBJ2-5 | - | TRBV2 | 15 | CASSPDRAGKETQYF
TRBJ1-5 | - | TRBV27 | 17 | CASSRSRQSPSNQPQHF
TRBJ1-6 | - | TRBV9 | 15 | CASSLTTGLNSPLHF
TRBJ1-1 | - | TRBV4-2 | 15 | CASSQPTDRGTEAFF
TRBJ1-2 | - | TRBV10-3 | 14 | CAIMDIPTNYGYTF
TRBJ1-6 | - | TRBV6-2/TRBV6-3 | 14 | CASSYRRSDSPLHF
TRBJ1-5 | - | TRBV5-8 | 15 | CASSLSPGVTQPQHF
TRBJ1-3 | once | TRBV18 | 13 | CASSPYSGNTIYF
TRBJ2-2 | - | TRBV5-4 | 16 | CASSLRAGASGGELFF
TRBJ1-1 | - | TRBV6-5 | 13 | CASIPTGGGEAFF
TRBJ2-5 | once | TRBV4-2 | 16 | CASSLQGNSQQETQYF
TRBJ1-1 | - | TRBV7-9 | 16 | CASTARGRTGGTEAFF
TRBJ2-3 | - | TRBV6-5 | 12 | CASRRLGDTQYF
TRBJ1-2 | - | TRBV10-2 | 13 | CASSHRGDYGYTF
TRBJ1-1 | - | TRBV28 | 15 | CASSFGGGGNTEAFF
TRBJ1-6 | few | TRBV6-1 | 16 | CASSEAERVPNSPLHF
TRBJ2-2 | - | TRBV19 | 15 | CASSQGTGGTGELFF
TRBJ2-3 | - | TRBV5-1 | 15 | CASSLDRQGTDTQYF
TRBJ1-1 | - | TRBV28 | 14 | CASSKPRLNTEAFF
TRBJ1-1 | - | TRBV11-2 | 14 | CASSLEGTGAEAFF
TRBJ1-5 | once | TRBV6-1 | 14 | CASSDRTGFQPQHF
TRBJ2-1 | - | TRBV7-3 | 16 | CASSFLASGGADEQFF
TRBJ1-2 | once | TRBV2 | 13 | CAQRGGLDYGYTF